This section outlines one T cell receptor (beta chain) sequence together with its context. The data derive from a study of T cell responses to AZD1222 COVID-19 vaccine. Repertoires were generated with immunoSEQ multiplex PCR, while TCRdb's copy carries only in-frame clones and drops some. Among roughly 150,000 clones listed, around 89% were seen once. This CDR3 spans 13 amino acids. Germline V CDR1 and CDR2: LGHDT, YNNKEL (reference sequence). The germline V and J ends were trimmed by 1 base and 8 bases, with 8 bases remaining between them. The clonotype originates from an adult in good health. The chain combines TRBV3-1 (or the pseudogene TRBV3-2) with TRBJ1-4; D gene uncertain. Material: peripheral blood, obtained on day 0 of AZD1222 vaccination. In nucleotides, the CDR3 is TGTGCCAGCAGCCAAGGATTGGACGAAAAACTGTTTTTT. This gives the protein CASSQGLDEKLFF.